The entry below describes one T cell receptor (beta chain). The entry originates in a study of cytomegalovirus exposure and HLA in healthy donors. Assay used: immunoSEQ multiplex PCR; TCRdb lists only in-frame clones, some missing. This sample has tens of thousands of clones, with over 80% found just once. V lost 8 bases to trimming and J lost 1 base, with 15 bases between them. Germline V gene data show CDR1 as MNHNY and CDR2 as SVGAGI (reference sequence). This CDR3 comprises 14 residues. The clonotype was recovered from a man aged 25-45 years in good health and CMV-seronegative. What was sequenced was PBMCs. The gene calls are TRBV6-6 and TRBJ2-7; D might be TRBD2 (6 bases). Written as DNA, the CDR3 is TGTGCCAGCCCGCCCCCAGGGAGGTCCTACGAGCAGTACGTC. It specifies CASPPPGRSYEQYV.